Given below is one T cell receptor beta chain in context. The CDR3 extends over 13 amino acids. Germline CDR1 is SGHTA and CDR2 is FQGTGA. V shed 5 bases and J shed 2 bases, with 9 bases lying between them. The repertoire was sequenced with immunoSEQ multiplex PCR; TCRdb's copy has only in-frame clones and lacks some. The sample lists approximately 10,000 clones, 65% to 85% occurring once. Indicated time point: 2014-2015 season, 7 days after vaccination. Donors were community-dwelling with no influenza vaccine in the prior 6 months. Vaccine contraindications, substance abuse, HIV/AIDS, active malignancy and active illness excluded donors. The source of the sample is a study of follicular helper T cells after annual influenza vaccination. Study overall: For some subjects, blood spans the 2013-2014, 2014-2015 and 2015-2016 annual vaccinations.

This TCR came from an adult who received the influenza vaccine. The chain couples TRBV7-3 to TRBJ1-2; perhaps TRBD1 as D (5 bases). Sample: CXCR5+ CD38- circulating T follicular helper cells from blood, taken 7 days after influenza vaccination. Subset reported: circulating Tfh, non-naive CD4+CXCR5+PD-1+ (ICOS+CD38+ or ICOS-CD38-). The CDR3 DNA sequence: TGTGCCAGCAGCCGACAGTCAAACTATGGCTACACCTTC. Its protein is CASSRQSNYGYTF.